This T cell receptor (beta chain) was recovered during a study of OX40 agonist ivuxolimab in advanced cancers. Study-wide results and limits: CD8+ T cells were the subset that, on average, had more expanded clones than CD4+.

TCRdb's copy holds only in-frame clones and misses some; the assay was immunoSEQ multiplex PCR. The data contain 43,000 or so clones, 70% to 90% of them seen just once; the ten biggest clones take up 13% to 15%. As regards this clone: What it binds is unknown.

CDR1 is SGHRS, CDR2 YFSETQ, per germline. The CDR3 has 14 amino acids. The rearrangement uses TRBV5-1 and TRBJ2-5; TRBD1 matches at 8 bases. TRBJ2-7 explains the end of the DNA better; the J call may be wrong. This receptor was identified in an adult with an advanced solid tumor such as melanoma, head and neck, liver or kidney cancer. The sample was CD4+ or CD8+ T cells sorted from blood, taken in a trial of the OX40 agonist ivuxolimab. The CDR3 here is CASSATGGLGEQYF. CDR3 coding DNA: TGCGCCAGCAGCGCCACAGGGGGGTTGGGCGAGCAGTACTTC.